This T cell receptor beta chain was identified during a study of blood T cell repertoires in COVID-19 (dated by TCRdb to the early 2020s). About the full investigation: Samples covering the acute and convalescent phases of COVID-19 were provided by collaborators in the United States, Italy and Spain. The material from the prospective study consisted of cDNA or gDNA derived from T cells, B-cell-depleted T cells, or PBMCs. Sample metadata almost always included a de-identified subject ID, COVID-19 status, age in years and sex. A freely available public database, intended as a resource for researchers studying the immune response to SARS-CoV-2, is where the repertoires were released. Where available, HLA class I and class II types were taken from metadata supplied by the sample provider and were not determined by assay-based typing. The samples were drawn from two sources: the first 160 participants of the ongoing ImmuneRACE study, and 1,200 or so subjects contributed by 6 global collaborators. The dataset comprised deeply sampled blood TCRbeta repertoires from subjects exposed to, actively infected with, or recovered from COVID-19. Points the paper makes about the study in general: Clinical and demographic metadata were provided uncurated, with the amount varying by source and participant.

At one collaborating source in Seattle, patients were enrolled during active infection and were followed longitudinally through the course of disease. Each collaborating institution followed its own protocols to collect whole blood in K2EDTA tubes. For TCRbeta analysis, collaborators shipped samples in one of three forms: frozen whole blood, isolated PBMCs, or DNA extracted from either of those sample types. In regard to this clone: It has no known antigen specificity. No quality values exist for individual bases; no much larger clone is one base distant. Other DNA sequences of this sample code for an identical CDR3.

The immunoSEQ Assay, a bias-controlled multiplex PCR, was used to amplify TCRbeta CDR3 regions from genomic DNA. Per the source publication's procedure: Nucleated cell counts per sample were estimated from amplification of reference gene primers within the assay. Sequence reads were collapsed and filtered to measure the absolute abundance of every unique TCRbeta CDR3 rearrangement. For each sample, productive Simpson clonality was calculated as the square root of Simpson's diversity index over productive rearrangements. What TCRdb holds here is the immuneACCESS table cut down to in-frame rearrangements. Part of the clones is not present; checked against another copy, under half of the missing clones reflect an unresolved V gene, and the others are unexplained. V, J and clone size were drawn from that table, and D and trimming were deduced from the DNA. The sample table holds some 500,000 clones, of which around 90% were seen once. The ten largest clones capture less than 9.5% of the sample.

The CDR3 covers 13 residues, taking in both the cysteine and the phenylalanine. The sequence is cut down to CDR3 DNA, 39 bases in frame from base 1. From a lookup of the germline V gene (reference sequence), CDR1 and CDR2 are LNHDA and SQIVND. Clipping removes 3 bases from V and 7 bases from J, with 3 as the unmatched junction base count. Sequencing was performed on peripheral blood. The source of this sequence is a woman between 45 and 65 years old with COVID-19, enrolled during active disease. The chain is assembled from TRBV19 and TRBJ1-2; 9 bases in the junction line up with TRBD1. The nucleotides are TGTGCCAGTAGTATGGACAGGGGCAGTGGCTACACCTTC. Its protein product is CASSMDRGSGYTF. Beyond the CDR3, the reference TRBV19 and TRBJ1-2 genes provide the residues; the full variable domain reads: DGGITQSPKYLFRKEGQNVTLSCEQNLNHDAMYWYRQDPGQGLRLIYYSQIVNDFQKGDIAEGYSVSREKKESFPLTVTSAQKNPTAFYLCASSMDRGSGYTFGSGTRLTVV.